This TCR beta chain is drawn from a study of molecular identifiers for immune sequencing clone quantification. Study-wide context: Replicate runs used RNA from roughly 18,000 or 92,000 naive CD8 cells, which was split five ways into aliquots, and four of those aliquots were then sequenced.

Sorting recovered naive CD8 T cells on a CD8+CD4-CCR7+CD45RA+ profile. Preparation of the bulk TCR libraries relied on previously described methods and listed TCR primers. TCRdb used MiXCR to reprocess the PCR reads, holding one entry per CDR3 protein. The profile shows more than 550,000 distinct CDR3 sequences, roughly 27% of them singletons. Study-level results: Over 98% of effector molecules, yet under 1% of naive-cell molecules, were held by clones above 20 RNA copies.

The CDR3 runs 14 residues. CDR1 and CDR2 from the germline V gene are SGHTA and FQGNSA. Points on this clonotype: Its antigen is not identified. A read error may explain this, as a much larger clone is one base away.

J is TRBJ2-1 and V is TRBV7-2; D gene uncertain. Sequencing was done on a sample of naive CD8+ T cells from blood, with Jurkat cell RNA spiked in. Stated subset: FACS-sorted CD8+CD4-CCR7+CD45RA+ naive T cells. The TCR originated in a human donor in good health. Some libraries in this study had Jurkat cell RNA spiked in. The CDR3 region has the DNA TGTGTCAGCAGCTCTCGATTATCCTACAATGAGCAGTTCTTC. It codes for CVSSSRLSYNEQFF.